These T cell receptor beta chains were read from a single sample in a study of cytomegalovirus exposure and HLA in healthy donors. The data were produced by immunoSEQ multiplex PCR, yet TCRdb's version contains in-frame clones alone and is incomplete. The profile shows around 200,000 clones, more than 60% of them singletons. Sequencing used PBMCs. These receptors were taken from a girl aged 2 to 10 in good health and CMV-seronegative. CDR3s include the opening cysteine and the closing phenylalanine or tryptophan. The D gene is left open where the match is weak. Expanded clones are given a class, and other clones once, few, many or no size at all.

j_call v_call d_call clone_size cdr3_aa cdr3_nt
TRBJ2-5 TRBV19 TRBD1 NA CASARGREETQYF TGTGCCAGCGCAAGGGGGCGCGAGGAGACCCAGTACTTC
TRBJ2-7 TRBV4-1 TRBD1 NA CASSQERTGLYEQYF TGCGCCAGCAGCCAAGAGAGGACAGGACTCTACGAGCAGTACTTC
TRBJ2-7 TRBV7-2 NA once CASSLGSRFPTGQYF TGTGCCAGCAGCTTAGGGTCTAGATTCCCTACGGGGCAGTACTTC
TRBJ1-2 TRBV7-6 TRBD1 NA CASSLTGEYGYTF TGTGCCAGCAGCTTGACAGGGGAATATGGCTACACCTTC
TRBJ1-2 TRBV12-5 TRBD1 NA CASGFHSRLQGAGGYTF TGTGCTAGTGGTTTTCACTCCAGACTACAGGGGGCTGGCGGCTACACCTTC
TRBJ2-6 TRBV6-5 NA NA CASSAVSSGANVLTF TGTGCCAGCAGTGCTGTGAGCTCTGGGGCCAACGTCCTGACTTTC
TRBJ2-2 TRBV29-1 NA NA CSVEKRPSNVPGELFF TGCAGCGTTGAGAAGCGCCCCAGCAATGTCCCCGGGGAGCTGTTTTTT
TRBJ2-7 TRBV7-9 TRBD2 few CASSPGGGYEQYF TGTGCCAGCAGCCCGGGGGGTGGCTACGAGCAGTACTTC
TRBJ2-1 TRBV9 NA NA CASSVAPSSYNEQFF TGTGCCAGCAGCGTAGCCCCGAGCTCCTACAATGAGCAGTTCTTC
TRBJ2-5 TRBV5-4 TRBD2 NA CASSSHSGRAQETQYF TGTGCCAGCAGTAGTCACAGCGGGAGGGCCCAAGAGACCCAGTACTTC
TRBJ1-1 TRBV5-6 NA NA CASSLATGNTEAFF TGTGCCAGCAGCTTGGCCACGGGGAACACTGAAGCTTTCTTT
TRBJ2-1 TRBV9 NA NA CASSRAGQLGEQFF TGTGCCAGCTCCCGGGCCGGACAGTTGGGTGAGCAGTTCTTC
TRBJ2-5 TRBV4-1 TRBD2 few CASSKGLGETQYF TGCGCCAGCAGCAAGGGACTAGGAGAGACCCAGTACTTC
TRBJ2-3 TRBV2 NA NA CASSSQTRRDTQYF TGTGCCAGCAGTTCTCAGACTAGGAGAGATACGCAGTATTTT
TRBJ2-1 TRBV7-9 TRBD2 NA CASSLKTSGKRNEQFF TGTGCCAGCAGCCTAAAGACTAGCGGGAAGAGAAATGAGCAGTTCTTC
TRBJ2-1 TRBV4-1 NA NA CASSQRGASYNEQFF TGCGCCAGCAGCCAACGGGGGGCCTCATACAATGAGCAGTTCTTC
TRBJ2-3 TRBV25-1 TRBD2 NA CASRNSGGQDTQYF TGTGCCAGCAGAAATAGCGGGGGACAGGATACGCAGTATTTT